The source of this T cell receptor (beta chain) is a study of molecular identifiers for immune sequencing clone quantification. As for the study in general: The replicates split RNA from roughly 20,000 or 100,000 naive CD8 cells five ways and sequenced four. Notes on the study in general: For effector cells, clones above 20 RNA copies held over 98% of molecules; for naive cells, under 1%.

Trimming removed 3 bases at V and 6 bases at J, with 13 bases between. This CDR3 region has 14 residues. Germline V CDR1 and CDR2: SGHKS, YYEKEE (reference sequence). This clonotype was observed at least ten times. Antigen specificity is unknown. In the sort, naive CD8 T cells were defined as CD8+CD4-CCR7+CD45RA+. Preparation of the bulk TCR libraries relied on previously described methods and listed TCR primers. Each CDR3 protein is one row after TCRdb ran MiXCR on the PCR reads. The sample holds about 70,000 distinct CDR3 sequences, roughly 20% seen once. The material sequenced was naive CD8+ T cells from blood, with Jurkat cell RNA spiked in. Regarding subset: FACS-sorted CD8+CD4-CCR7+CD45RA+ naive T cells. This receptor was taken from a human donor in good health. Some libraries in this study had Jurkat cell RNA spiked in. The chain is built from TRBV5-5 and TRBJ2-1, with D tentatively TRBD2 (5 bases). The CDR3, as DNA: TGTGCCAGCAGCTCACCCCTAGCTCCCAATGAGCAGTTCTTC. This codes for CASSSPLAPNEQFF.